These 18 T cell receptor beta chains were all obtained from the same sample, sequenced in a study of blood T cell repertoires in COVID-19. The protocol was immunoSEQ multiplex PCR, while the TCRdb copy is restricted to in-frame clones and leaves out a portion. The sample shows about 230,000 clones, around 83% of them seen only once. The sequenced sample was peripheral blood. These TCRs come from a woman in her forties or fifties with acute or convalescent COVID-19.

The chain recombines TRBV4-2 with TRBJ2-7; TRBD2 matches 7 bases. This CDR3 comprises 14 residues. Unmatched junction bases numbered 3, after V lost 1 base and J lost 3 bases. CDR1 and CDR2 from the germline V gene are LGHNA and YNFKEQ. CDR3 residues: CASSQGLADYEQYF. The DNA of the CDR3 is TGTGCCAGCAGCCAAGGGCTAGCGGACTACGAGCAGTACTTC.

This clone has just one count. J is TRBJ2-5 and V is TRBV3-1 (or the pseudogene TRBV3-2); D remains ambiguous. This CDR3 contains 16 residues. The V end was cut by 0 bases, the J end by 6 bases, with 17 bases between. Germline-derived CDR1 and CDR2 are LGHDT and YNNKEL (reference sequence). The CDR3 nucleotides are TGTGCCAGCAGCCAAGATGGCACATTGCACGTGAAGACCCAGTACTTC. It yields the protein CASSQDGTLHVKTQYF.

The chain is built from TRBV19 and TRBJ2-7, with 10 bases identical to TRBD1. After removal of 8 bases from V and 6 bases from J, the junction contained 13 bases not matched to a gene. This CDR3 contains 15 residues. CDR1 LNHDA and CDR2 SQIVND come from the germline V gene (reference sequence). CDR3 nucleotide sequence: TGTGCCAGTCGCCATAACCGGGACAGGGGTGGCGAGCAGTACTTC. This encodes CASRHNRDRGGEQYF.

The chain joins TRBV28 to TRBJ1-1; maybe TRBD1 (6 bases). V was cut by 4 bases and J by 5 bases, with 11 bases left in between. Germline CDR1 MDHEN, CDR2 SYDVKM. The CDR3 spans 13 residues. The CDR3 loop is CASSSRQVTEAFF. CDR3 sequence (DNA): TGTGCCAGCAGTTCACGACAGGTGACTGAAGCTTTCTTT.

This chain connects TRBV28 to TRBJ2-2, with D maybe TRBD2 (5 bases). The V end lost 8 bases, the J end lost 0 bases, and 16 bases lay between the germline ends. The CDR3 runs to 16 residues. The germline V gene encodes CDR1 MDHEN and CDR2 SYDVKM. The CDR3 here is CASQAEDGTNTGELFF. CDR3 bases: TGTGCCAGCCAAGCCGAGGACGGGACGAACACCGGGGAGCTGTTTTTT.

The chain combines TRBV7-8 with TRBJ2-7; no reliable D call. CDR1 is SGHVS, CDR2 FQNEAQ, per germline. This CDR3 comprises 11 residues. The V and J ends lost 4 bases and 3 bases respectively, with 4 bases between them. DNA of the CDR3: TGTGCCAGCAGCTCTAACTACGAGCAGTACTTC. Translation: CASSSNYEQYF. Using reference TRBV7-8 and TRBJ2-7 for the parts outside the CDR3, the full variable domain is GAGVSQSPRYKVAKRGQDVALRCDPISGHVSLFWYQQALGQGPEFLTYFQNEAQLDKSGLPSDRFFAERPEGSVSTLKIQRTQQEDSAVYLCASSSNYEQYFGPGTRLTVT.

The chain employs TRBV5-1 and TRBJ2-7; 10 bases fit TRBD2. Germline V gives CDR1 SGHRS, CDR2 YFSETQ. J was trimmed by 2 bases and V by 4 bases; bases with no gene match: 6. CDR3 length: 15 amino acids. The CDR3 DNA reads TGCGCCAGCAGCAAAACTAGCGGGGTAACCTACGAGCAGTACTTC. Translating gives CASSKTSGVTYEQYF.

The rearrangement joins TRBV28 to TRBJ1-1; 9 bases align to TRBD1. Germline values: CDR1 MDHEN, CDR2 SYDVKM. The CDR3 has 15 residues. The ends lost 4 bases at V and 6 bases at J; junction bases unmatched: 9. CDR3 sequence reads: CASSSPGQGHAEAFF. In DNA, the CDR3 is TGTGCCAGCAGTTCGCCGGGACAGGGCCACGCTGAAGCTTTCTTT.

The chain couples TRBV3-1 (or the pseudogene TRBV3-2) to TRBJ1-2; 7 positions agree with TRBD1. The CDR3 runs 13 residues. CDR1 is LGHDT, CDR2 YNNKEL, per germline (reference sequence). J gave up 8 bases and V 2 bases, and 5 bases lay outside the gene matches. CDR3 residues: CASSQHRGGGYTF. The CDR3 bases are TGTGCCAGCAGCCAACACAGGGGAGGCGGCTACACCTTC.

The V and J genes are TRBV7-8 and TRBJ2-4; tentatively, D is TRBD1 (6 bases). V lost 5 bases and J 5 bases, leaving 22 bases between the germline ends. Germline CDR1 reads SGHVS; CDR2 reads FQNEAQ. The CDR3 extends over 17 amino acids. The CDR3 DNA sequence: TGTGCCAGCAGCGACCCGGGTTACAGGGCCCAACAAAACATTCAGTACTTC. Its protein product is CASSDPGYRAQQNIQYF.

The CDR3 sequence: CASSLGGSGYTF. The CDR3 DNA reads as TGTGCCAGCAGTCTTGGCGGGAGCGGCTACACCTTC. V is TRBV3-1 (or the pseudogene TRBV3-2) and J is TRBJ1-2, with unresolved D. Trimming shortened V by 6 bases and J by 8 bases, and 13 bases separated the two germline ends. Germline lookup yields CDR1 LGHDT and CDR2 YNNKEL (reference sequence). The length of the CDR3 is 12 residues.

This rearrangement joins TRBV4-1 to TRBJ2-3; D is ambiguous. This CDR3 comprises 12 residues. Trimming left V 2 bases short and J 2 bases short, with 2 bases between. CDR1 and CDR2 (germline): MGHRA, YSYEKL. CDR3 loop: CASSQLTDTQYF. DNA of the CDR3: TGCGCCAGCAGCCAACTCACAGATACGCAGTATTTT.

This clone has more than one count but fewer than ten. This CDR3 reads CASSHLLAGVVNEQFF. The CDR3 DNA reads as TGTGCCAGCAGCCATTTACTAGCGGGAGTAGTCAATGAGCAGTTCTTC. J is TRBJ2-1 and V is TRBV14, with TRBD2 matching over 11 bases. CDR1 is SGHDN and CDR2 is FVKESK in the germline V gene. The V and J ends lost 3 bases and 6 bases, in that order; junction bases with no gene match: 7. The CDR3 runs 16 residues.

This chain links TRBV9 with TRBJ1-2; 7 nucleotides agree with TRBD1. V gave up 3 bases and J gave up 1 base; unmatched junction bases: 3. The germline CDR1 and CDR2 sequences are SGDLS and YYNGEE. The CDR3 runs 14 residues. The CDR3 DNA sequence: TGTGCCAGCAGCGAGACAGGGCTTAACTATGGCTACACCTTC. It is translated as CASSETGLNYGYTF.

CDR3 DNA: TGTGCCAGTAGCGGGACAGGGAGAGGCAGCTATGGCTACACCTTC. Encoded protein: CASSGTGRGSYGYTF. This chain uses TRBV2 with TRBJ1-2, with TRBD1 identical over 9 bases. The CDR3 is made up of 15 amino acids. The germline V gene has CDR1 SNHLY and CDR2 FYNNEI. V lost 9 bases and J lost 4; bases outside the gene matches: 12.

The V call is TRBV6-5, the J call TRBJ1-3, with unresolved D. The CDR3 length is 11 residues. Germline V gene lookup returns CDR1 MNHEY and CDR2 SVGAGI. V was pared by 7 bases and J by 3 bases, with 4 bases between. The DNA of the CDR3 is TGTGCCAGCACATTTGGAAACACCATATATTTT. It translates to CASTFGNTIYF.

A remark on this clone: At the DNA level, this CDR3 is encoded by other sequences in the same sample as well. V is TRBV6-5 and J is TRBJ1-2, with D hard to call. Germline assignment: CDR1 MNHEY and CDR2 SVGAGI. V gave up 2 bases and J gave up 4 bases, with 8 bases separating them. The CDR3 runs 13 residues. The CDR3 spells CASSYDTSYGYTF. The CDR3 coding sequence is TGTGCCAGCAGTTACGACACCTCCTATGGCTACACCTTC.

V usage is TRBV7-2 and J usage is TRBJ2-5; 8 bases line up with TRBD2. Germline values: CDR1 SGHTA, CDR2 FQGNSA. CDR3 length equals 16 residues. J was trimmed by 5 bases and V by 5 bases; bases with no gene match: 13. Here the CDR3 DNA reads TGTGCCAGCAGCCTGTTAAACGGGAGGGCTGGGGAGACCCAGTACTTC. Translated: CASSLLNGRAGETQYF. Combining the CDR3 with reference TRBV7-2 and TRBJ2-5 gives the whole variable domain GAGVSQSPSNKVTEKGKDVELRCDPISGHTALYWYRQSLGQGLEFLIYFQGNSAPDKSGLPSDRFSAERTGGSVSTLTIQRTQQEDSAVYLCASSLLNGRAGETQYFGPGTRLLVL.